This T cell receptor beta chain originates from a study of T cell responses to AZD1222 COVID-19 vaccine. Study outcomes and limitations: Vaccination with two AZD1222 doses was followed by a rise in Spike-specific TCR breadth and depth. Epitopes outside B.1.351 and B.1.1.7 mutated regions reportedly drew nearly half of spike TCRs. Repertoire sampling occurred only after the peak T cell response.

CDR1 and CDR2 (germline): SGHDT, YYEEEE. There are 12 residues in the CDR3. V was clipped by 1 base and J by 6 bases, with 8 bases between them. The repertoire was sequenced with immunoSEQ multiplex PCR; TCRdb's copy has only in-frame clones and lacks some. The table shows 85,000 to 120,000 clones, with about 86% occurring only once. This clone was observed a few times. Its specificity is unknown. The chain joins TRBV5-6 to TRBJ2-7; a weak D match, TRBD2 (6 bases). The clonotype was recovered from an adult in good health. Sequencing used peripheral blood, obtained on day 0 of AZD1222 vaccination. CDR3 residues: CASSLRRVEQYF. The CDR3 nucleotides read TGTGCCAGCAGCTTGAGGAGGGTCGAGCAGTACTTC.